This TCR beta chain originates from a study of shared clonotypes between healthy human individuals. Clones were read by immunoSEQ multiplex PCR, and TCRdb kept only the in-frame ones, dropping some. The sample holds 550,000 to 800,000 clones, roughly 91% seen once. The germline V gene has CDR1 MNHEY and CDR2 SVGAGI. CDR3 length: 15 amino acids. V was clipped by 4 bases and J by 8 bases; unmatched bases: 7. This receptor was taken from a man younger than 30 in good health. Some clones in this sample may be carry-over from other donors' samples. The V and J genes are TRBV6-5 and TRBJ2-3, with 12 bases that match TRBD2. The specimen was memory CD8+ T cells from PBMCs. Described subset: CD45RO+ cells pooled with CCR7-negative TemRA cells. CDR3: CASSWTSGNPATQYF. The CDR3, as DNA: TGTGCCAGCAGTTGGACTAGCGGGAACCCAGCTACGCAGTATTTT.